The clone carrying this TCR beta chain turned up a few times. One entry per CDR3 protein, called by TCRdb with MiXCR from the 5' RACE reads. The data hold around 110,000 distinct CDR3 sequences, with roughly an eighth observed a single time. The sample is drawn from a study of T-cell memory formation after mild COVID-19. Germline values: CDR1 LGHDT, CDR2 YNNKEL (reference sequence). V was clipped by 0 bases and J by 3 bases; unmatched bases: 4. This CDR3 has 15 residues. The clonotype comes from an adult woman who had mild COVID-19 (a few samples of this study predate the infection). Cell type and time point are not known. The rearrangement joins TRBV3-1 to TRBJ2-7; 8 bases map to TRBD1. The sequenced sample consisted of PBMCs or a T cell subset sorted from them (not recorded which). The chain's CDR3 is CASSQDPDRGYEQYF. The CDR3 nucleotides read TGTGCCAGCAGCCAAGATCCCGACAGGGGCTACGAGCAGTACTTC.